This TCR beta chain was found in a study of blood T cell repertoires in COVID-19 (dated by TCRdb to the early 2020s). Context from the whole study: Samples from collaborators originated in the United States, Italy and Spain and spanned both the acute and convalescent phases of COVID-19. Samples came from the ongoing ImmuneRACE study (first 160 participants) plus 1,254 subjects from 6 global collaborators. The repertoires were released in a freely available public database meant as a resource for research on the immune response to SARS-CoV-2. Sample metadata almost always included a de-identified subject ID, COVID-19 status, age in years and sex. Subjects who had been exposed to COVID-19, were actively infected with it, or had recovered from it provided the deeply sampled blood TCRbeta repertoires that made up the dataset. Where HLA class I and class II types were available, the types were taken from metadata supplied by the sample provider, not from assay-based typing. The prospective study material was composed of cDNA or gDNA derived from T cells, B-cell-depleted T cells, or PBMCs.

A remark on this clone: It has no known antigen specificity. No base-level quality is on record; no much larger clone is a single base apart.

In Seattle, one collaborating source enrolled patients while the infection was active and tracked those patients longitudinally over the course of disease. The collaborating institutions used their own protocols to collect whole blood in K2EDTA tubes. For TCRbeta analysis, collaborator samples were shipped as frozen whole blood, as isolated PBMCs, or as DNA extracted from either sample type. Overall study outcomes, separate from this receptor: Clinical and demographic metadata were provided uncurated, with the amount varying by source and participant.

Spanning cysteine to phenylalanine, the CDR3 consists of 12 amino acids. Here the CDR3 DNA is all that survives: 36 bases in frame from base 1. V was cut back by 3 bases and J by 10 bases, leaving a gap of 12 bases between them. The CDR1 and CDR2 encoded by the germline V gene are MNHEY and SVGAGI. TCRbeta CDR3 regions were amplified from genomic DNA using the immunoSEQ Assay, a bias-controlled multiplex PCR. In the paper's pipeline: Nucleated cell counts per sample were estimated from amplification of reference gene primers within the assay. To quantify the absolute abundance of each unique TCRbeta CDR3 rearrangement, sequence reads were collapsed and filtered. For each sample, productive Simpson clonality was calculated by taking the square root of Simpson's diversity index across productive rearrangements. The clones in this table, taken by TCRdb from immuneACCESS, are in-frame only. Not every clone is retained; where verified, under half of the shortfall comes from an unresolved V gene, and the cause of the rest is unknown. From that table come the V and J calls and clone size; the DNA was used to work out D and trimming. Here the sample has 200,000 to 250,000 clones; about 82% occur a single time. Roughly 6.2% of the sample comes from the top ten.

Recombination linked TRBV6-5 to TRBJ1-1; matching of 5 bases hints at TRBD1 as the D gene. The receptor's source is a woman of 80 years or more with COVID-19, enrolled during active disease. The sample taken for sequencing was peripheral blood. The DNA reads as follows: TGTGCCAGCAGTTATTTGGGGACTACAGCTTTCTTT. Translation gives CASSYLGTTAFF.